This TCR beta chain was profiled in a study of memory CD4+ T cells and cytomegalovirus serostatus. Study overall: Of the healthy Belgian adults, 9 or 10 were CMV seropositive and 20 to 30 seronegative.

The sort gate was single viable CD3+CD4+CD8-CD45RO+ cells for memory CD4+ T cells. Positive selection with CD4 microbeads enriched total CD4+ T cells. Note on this clone: Its antigen is undetermined.

Broader study findings: Suggested: most of the CMV-linked TCR signature lies in CD4+ memory cells. Repertoires predicted CMV serostatus with median bootstrapped AUC of approximately 0.95.

Here immunoSEQ multiplex PCR was the method, and the copy in TCRdb shows in-frame clones only, minus some. The sample holds about 59,000 clones, 80% to 85% seen once. This receptor was obtained from an adult in good health and CMV-seronegative. The sample consisted of memory CD4+ T cells from blood.

The CDR3: CASSLGASGSSGANVLTF. The CDR3 nucleotides are TGCGCCAGCAGCTTGGGGGCTAGCGGGAGCTCTGGGGCCAACGTCCTGACTTTC. The chain uses TRBV5-1 and TRBJ2-6; TRBD2 matches 10 bases. CDR1 and CDR2 from the germline V gene are SGHRS and YFSETQ. The CDR3 is 18 residues long. Trimming cost V 0 bases and J 0 bases; bases outside gene matches: 3.